The 23 T cell receptor beta chains given below trace back to one sample, sequenced in a study of Graves' ophthalmopathy and Graves' hyperthyroidism. The study amplified TCR beta CDR3 regions using RNA transcripts. HTBI primers were employed in first-round RT-PCR, then a second-round multiplex PCR followed. TCRdb redid the calling of the multiplex PCR reads with MiXCR, one entry per CDR3 protein. The sample carries almost 400,000 distinct CDR3 sequences, around 18% recorded once. Sequencing was carried out using peripheral blood. The receptors shown here come from a woman between 18 and 30 years old with Graves' ophthalmopathy.

This clonotype was counted ten times or more. This sequence joins TRBV6-1 and TRBJ2-2, with no clear D. CDR1 is MNHNS, CDR2 SASEGT, per germline. This CDR3 is built from 11 residues. V lost 8 bases and J lost 4, with 5 bases in between. The CDR3 nucleotides read TGTGCCAGCGGATCCACCGGGGAGCTGTTTTTT. Protein product: CASGSTGELFF.

This clonotype was found many times. The chain recombines TRBV2 with TRBJ1-1; D unclear. The V and J ends lost 7 bases and 4 bases respectively, with 7 bases between them. The germline gives CDR1 SNHLY, CDR2 FYNNEI. There are 11 residues in the CDR3. For the CDR3, the DNA is TGTGCCAGCAACCGGGGCACTGAAGCTTTCTTT. Translating gives CASNRGTEAFF.

This clonotype was detected many times. This chain connects TRBV19 to TRBJ1-5; D gene ambiguous. This CDR3 spans 13 amino acids. Per the germline V gene, CDR1 is LNHDA and CDR2 is SQIVND (reference sequence). Trimming removed 4 bases from V and 3 bases from J, with 7 bases in between. The CDR3 coding sequence is TGTGCCAGTAGTAGAGCCCACAATCAGCCCCAGCATTTT. The encoded protein is CASSRAHNQPQHF.

This clonotype was recorded many times. This chain joins TRBV15 and TRBJ1-5, with unresolved D. The CDR3 has 13 amino acids. The germline V gene has CDR1 LNHNV and CDR2 YYDKDF (reference sequence). With 0 bases removed from V and 2 bases from J, the gap between germline ends came to 2 bases. The CDR3 nucleotides are TGTGCCACCAGCAGAGATGGCAATCAGCCCCAGCATTTT. It codes for CATSRDGNQPQHF. Looking up the rest from reference TRBV15 and TRBJ1-5 gives the full variable domain: DAMVIQNPRYQVTQFGKPVTLSCSQTLNHNVMYWYQQKSSQAPKLLFHYYDKDFNNEADTPDNFQSRRPNTSFCFLDIRSPGLGDTAMYLCATSRDGNQPQHFGDGTRLSIL.

In this sample, this clonotype turned up many times. The chain combines TRBV19 with TRBJ2-2; D is unclear. Trimming pared 7 bases from V and 8 bases from J, leaving 11 bases between. The germline CDR1 and CDR2 sequences are LNHDA and SQIVND (reference sequence). This CDR3 comprises 12 residues. This CDR3 is CASNPARGELFF. CDR3 nucleotides: TGTGCCAGTAATCCGGCGAGAGGGGAGCTGTTTTTT.

This clonotype was recorded many times. This chain links TRBV14 with TRBJ1-2; no reliable D call. Between the trimmed V and J ends, which lost 0 bases and 2 bases, there was a span of 19 bases. The CDR3 has 18 amino acids. Germline CDR1 SGHDN, CDR2 FVKESK. CDR3 sequence reads: CASSQDLKGSSGNYGYTF. The CDR3 coding sequence is TGTGCCAGCAGCCAAGATCTTAAAGGCAGCAGTGGGAACTATGGCTACACCTTC.

This clonotype was seen ten or more times. The chain recombines TRBV15 with TRBJ2-4, with 8 bases that match TRBD2. The CDR3 contains 15 residues. Trimming cost V 2 bases and J 5 bases; bases outside gene matches: 5. Per germline, CDR1 LNHNV and CDR2 YYDKDF (reference sequence). The CDR3 loop reads CATSRSRAGENIQYF. Written as DNA, the CDR3 is TGTGCCACCAGCAGATCCCGAGCGGGAGAAAACATTCAGTACTTC.

There are many counts of this clonotype. The chain is built from TRBV4-3 and TRBJ2-7, with 8 bases identical to TRBD1. Germline loops: CDR1 LGHNA, CDR2 YSLEER. Germline trimming cut 2 bases from V and 9 bases from J; bases unmatched to any gene: 12. CDR3 length: 15 residues. The CDR3 loop is CASSQNPGQGFSQYF. The CDR3 bases are TGCGCCAGCAGCCAAAATCCCGGACAGGGATTCTCGCAGTACTTC.

This clonotype showed up many times. The rearrangement uses TRBV5-1 and TRBJ1-6, with D maybe TRBD1 (5 bases). Germline V lookup: CDR1 SGHRS, CDR2 YFSETQ. This CDR3 region has 15 residues. With 2 bases removed from V and 8 bases from J, the gap between germline ends came to 14 bases. CDR3 in DNA: TGCGCCAGCAGCTTCGGGGCGACCGTAGATTCACCCCTCCACTTT. Its protein product is CASSFGATVDSPLHF.

V usage is TRBV12-3 or TRBV12-4 and J usage is TRBJ2-7; TRBD2 agrees at 14 bases. The CDR3 runs to 16 residues. With V trimmed by 5 bases and J by 0 bases, 3 bases remained unmatched. The CDR3 loop reads CASSPTSGRASYEQYF. The CDR3 region has the DNA TGTGCCAGCAGTCCGACTAGCGGGAGGGCCTCCTACGAGCAGTACTTC.

This clonotype was counted ten times or more. At one end the junction does not follow the germline gene, possibly because of a read error. V and J are TRBV28 and TRBJ2-7; the match to TRBD1 covers 8 bases. This CDR3 is built from 13 residues. Germline lookup yields CDR1 MDHEN and CDR2 SYDVKM. CDR3 sequence: CASSRGPTYKQYF. In DNA, the CDR3 is TGTGCCAGCAGCAGGGGGCCCACCTACAAGCAGTACTTC.

This clonotype was observed many times. The rearrangement joins TRBV30 to TRBJ1-3; D ambiguous. The ends were cut back, 2 bases at V and 6 bases at J, with 20 bases in the middle. The germline CDR1 and CDR2 sequences are GTSNPN and SVGIG (reference sequence). The CDR3 has 16 residues. The CDR3 bases are TGTGCCTGGAGTAGCCCGTGGCATGACGGAATAAACACCATATATTTT. Amino acids: CAWSSPWHDGINTIYF.

The table lists this clonotype with many counts. J is TRBJ2-5 and V is TRBV7-9; D perhaps matches TRBD2 (6 bases). V shed 11 bases and J shed 2 bases, with 12 bases lying between them. CDR1 and CDR2 from the germline V gene are SEHNR and FQNEAQ (reference sequence). The CDR3 is 12 amino acids. The CDR3 loop is CAGGGTQETQYF. CDR3 coding DNA: TGTGCCGGAGGAGGGACGCAAGAGACCCAGTACTTC.

This clonotype was picked up many times. The rearrangement joins TRBV25-1 to TRBJ2-7; D unresolved. CDR1 is MGHDK, CDR2 SYGVNS, per germline. The CDR3 is 14 amino acids. The V and J ends lost 1 base and 2 bases respectively, with 9 bases between them. The CDR3 coding sequence is TGTGCCAGCAGTGAATCAGGTTGGACCTACGAGCAGTACTTC. Translation gives CASSESGWTYEQYF.

This clonotype showed up many times. The chain is built from TRBV6-2 or TRBV6-3 and TRBJ2-7, with TRBD1 identical over 8 bases. The CDR3 is 16 amino acids. The germline gives CDR1 MNHEY, CDR2 SVGEGT. The trim removed 0 bases at V and 3 bases at J, leaving 7 bases unmatched. The CDR3 loop reads CASSYSKDRAVYEQYF. CDR3 in DNA: TGTGCCAGCAGTTACTCAAAGGACAGGGCCGTCTACGAGCAGTACTTC.

This clonotype was observed at least ten times. The genes are TRBV4-3 and TRBJ2-5, with D possibly called TRBD1 or TRBD2 (5 bases each). This CDR3 is built from 14 residues. Looked up from germline, CDR1 is LGHNA and CDR2 is YSLEER. Trimming removed 9 bases from V and 1 base from J, with 15 bases in between. The CDR3 protein is CASSMDTSQETQYF. CDR3 nucleotide sequence: TGCGCCAGTTCCATGGACACTAGCCAAGAGACCCAGTACTTC.

There are many counts of this clonotype. The chain has TRBV5-1 and TRBJ2-7; 12 bases agree with TRBD2. Germline V gene sequence: CDR1 SGHRS, CDR2 YFSETQ. J was trimmed by 5 bases and V by 2 bases; bases with no gene match: 11. This CDR3 comprises 17 residues. CDR3 region: CASSLRLAGATVHEQYF. The CDR3 DNA is TGCGCCAGCAGCTTAAGACTAGCGGGGGCGACCGTCCACGAGCAGTACTTC.

This chain uses TRBV3-1 with TRBJ1-5; TRBD1 might be the D (6 bases). The V end was cut by 5 bases, the J end by 4 bases, with 12 bases between. The CDR3 length is 14 residues. Germline V gene sequence: CDR1 LGHDT, CDR2 YNNKEL (reference sequence). As DNA, the CDR3 is TGTGCCAGCAGCTATAAGACAGGAAATCAGCCCCAGCATTTT. It specifies CASSYKTGNQPQHF.

Of note for this clonotype: A much bigger clone sits one base away, suggesting this may be a read error. V and J are TRBV25-1 and TRBJ2-5, with D uncertain. This CDR3 is built from 17 residues. Germline assignment: CDR1 MGHDK and CDR2 SYGVNS. Trimming left V 5 bases short and J 3 bases short, with 22 bases between. The DNA for the CDR3 is TGTGCCAGCAGTTTGGGGTACATAAAGAATTGGGAAGAGACCCAGTACTTC. Translating it yields CASSLGYIKNWEETQYF.

This clonotype was counted at least ten times. J is TRBJ2-5 and V is TRBV12-5; possible D gene TRBD1, 6 bases. This CDR3 has 12 residues. Germline CDR1 LGHNT, CDR2 FRNRAP. Trimming stripped 2 bases from V and 9 bases from J, with 10 bases between. The CDR3 spells CASGLISGAQYF. As DNA, the CDR3 is TGTGCTAGTGGTTTGATATCAGGGGCCCAGTACTTC.

This clonotype has at least ten counts. V and J are TRBV9 and TRBJ2-2, with D possibly matching TRBD1 (6 bases). V was pared by 3 bases and J by 7 bases, with 13 bases between. This CDR3 is 14 amino acids long. From germline, CDR1 is SGDLS and CDR2 YYNGEE. As DNA, the CDR3 is TGTGCCAGCAGCGCGCCTGAGGGGGTCGGGGAGCTGTTTTTT. As protein: CASSAPEGVGELFF.

Ten or more counts support this clonotype. This chain links TRBV7-2 with TRBJ2-7, with D perhaps being TRBD1 or TRBD2 (5 bases each). V lost 5 bases, J lost 6 bases, and 11 bases lay in between. This CDR3 has 12 residues. The germline gives CDR1 SGHTA, CDR2 FQGNSA. The CDR3 DNA reads as TGTGCCAGCAGCACGCGAGGGGCCGAGCAGTACTTC. Amino acids: CASSTRGAEQYF.

This clonotype was observed at least ten times. The gene calls are TRBV28 and TRBJ1-2, with 7 bases that match TRBD1. CDR1 and CDR2 (germline): MDHEN, SYDVKM. With 10 bases clipped from V and 2 bases from J, the junction kept 10 bases outside the gene matches. The CDR3 consists of 14 residues. Here the CDR3 DNA reads TGTGCCATTACGCCCCTGGGACAGAACTATGGCTACACCTTC. This encodes CAITPLGQNYGYTF.